This TCR beta chain was sequenced during a study of T cell therapy after organ transplantation. Study-wide results and caveats: Poor CD8+ T cell yield may explain few expansions in nonresponders. Concurrent antirejection and antiviral drugs remain unassessed confounders.

As for this clone: The antigen remains undetermined.

Profiled with immunoSEQ multiplex PCR; TCRdb holds only in-frame clones, not every one. The sample contains 50,000 or so clones, about 94% of which appear only once. The CDR3 runs to 14 residues. Germline lookup yields CDR1 SGHAT and CDR2 FQNNGV. The ends were cut back, 5 bases at V and 3 bases at J, with 11 bases in the middle. The V call is TRBV11-2, the J call TRBJ1-3, with D possibly being TRBD1 (6 bases). The sequenced sample was CD8+ T cells from blood, obtained before autologous CMV-specific T cell therapy. The sequence derives from a human patient who had received a solid organ transplant and had CMV disease. The DNA for the CDR3 is TGTGCCAGCAGCCCCAGGGGAGGTGGAAACACCATATATTTT. It codes for CASSPRGGGNTIYF.